This TCR beta chain was profiled in a study of vaccination and CD4 T cells after COVID-19. Overall study context: Each enrolled participant received a two-dose regimen of either BNT162b2 or mRNA-1273 vaccine. The cells in question were stimulated using overlapping spike peptides derived from SARS-CoV-2, HCoV-NL63, HCoV-OC43 and HCoV-229E.

Sample treatment: roughly 10-day PBMC culture with coronavirus spike peptide pools or control peptides (ViraFEST assay). Gathering of the CD4+ T cells, from the unexposed donor, took place before the COVID-19 pandemic (2011-2018). V gave up 4 bases and J gave up 0 bases, with 15 bases separating them. This CDR3 contains 16 residues. Looked up from germline, CDR1 is SGHKS and CDR2 is YYEKEE (reference sequence). Researchers used the Oncomine TCR Beta short-read assay to sequence DNA from cultured CD4+ T cells. A single record per CDR3 protein comes from TCRdb applying MiXCR to the PCR reads. The sample records over 7,500 distinct CDR3 sequences, roughly 53% being singletons. Worth noting for this clonotype: As yet, its antigen is unknown.

The sequenced sample consisted of CD4+ T cells from blood, cultured in vitro. The gene calls are TRBV5-5 and TRBJ2-3; tentative D call: TRBD2 (6 bases). The receptor's source is a human donor in good health. The CDR3 DNA follows: TGTGCCAGCAGCGTAGTAGTGGCGGGGAGCACAGATACGCAGTATTTT. It encodes CASSVVVAGSTDTQYF. The entire variable domain, with the rest obtained from reference TRBV5-5 and TRBJ2-3, is as follows: DAGVTQSPTHLIKTRGQQVTLRCSPISGHKSVSWYQQVLGQGPQFIFQYYEKEERGRGNFPDRFSARQFPNYSSELNVNALLLGDSALYLCASSVVVAGSTDTQYFGPGTRLTVL.